A selection of T cell receptor beta chains follows, all from one sample in a study of vaccination effects on CD4 cells after COVID-19. These receptors' antigens are unknown. The assay was immunoSEQ multiplex PCR, and TCRdb's table has in-frame clones only and misses some. The sample lists some 68,000 clones; roughly 80% were seen once. This sample comprised CD4+ T cells from PBMCs cultured with SARS-CoV-2 spike peptides, obtained before COVID-19 vaccination. The receptors derive from a human donor who received a COVID-19 vaccine. The conserved cysteine and the conserved F or W are not part of the CDR3 here. Some rows have no size entry. The others give once, few or many, or a class for an expanded clone.

clone size,J gene,CDR3 length,V gene,CDR3 protein
-,TRBJ2-5,11,TRBV7-3,ASSRYGQETQY
-,TRBJ1-2,11,TRBV2,ASSPDTNYGYT
-,TRBJ2-5,17,TRBV6-4,ASSDSKRVAGGDQETQY
-,TRBJ2-3,14,TRBV19,ASSTLGAGGADTQY
-,TRBJ1-1,12,TRBV7-2,ASSLDRGVTEAF
-,TRBJ1-1,12,TRBV5-1,ASSYDGMNTEAF
-,TRBJ1-2,12,TRBV18,ASSPYGANYGYT
-,TRBJ1-2,9,TRBV2,ASTPDYGYT
once,TRBJ2-2,12,TRBV7-3,ASSPDSNTGELF
once,TRBJ2-1,18,TRBV4-1,ASSQLRGVGGTYSYNEQF
-,TRBJ1-3,15,TRBV3-1/TRBV3-2,ASSPTGRGRAGHTIY
-,TRBJ2-2,10,TRBV5-5,ASSPYTGELF
-,TRBJ1-6,13,TRBV19,ASTDGSSYNSPLH
-,TRBJ1-5,11,TRBV2,ASSRDSNQPQH